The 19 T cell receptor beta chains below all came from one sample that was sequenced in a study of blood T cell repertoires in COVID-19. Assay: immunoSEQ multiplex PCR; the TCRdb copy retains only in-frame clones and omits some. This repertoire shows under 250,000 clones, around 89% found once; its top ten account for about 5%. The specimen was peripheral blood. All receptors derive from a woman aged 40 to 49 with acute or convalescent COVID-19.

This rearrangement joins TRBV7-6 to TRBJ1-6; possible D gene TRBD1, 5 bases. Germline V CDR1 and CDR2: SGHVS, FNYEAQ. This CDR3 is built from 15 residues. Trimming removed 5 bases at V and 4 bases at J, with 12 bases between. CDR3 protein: CASSVDSDYNSPLHF. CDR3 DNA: TGTGCCAGCAGCGTAGACAGTGATTATAATTCACCCCTCCACTTT.

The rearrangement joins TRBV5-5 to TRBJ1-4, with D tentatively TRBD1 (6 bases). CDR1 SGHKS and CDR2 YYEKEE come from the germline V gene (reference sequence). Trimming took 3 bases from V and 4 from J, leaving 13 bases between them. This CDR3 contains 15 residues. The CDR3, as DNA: TGTGCCAGCAGCTCGCAGGGGTATGGTAATGAAAAACTGTTTTTT. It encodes CASSSQGYGNEKLFF. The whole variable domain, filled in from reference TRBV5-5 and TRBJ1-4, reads DAGVTQSPTHLIKTRGQQVTLRCSPISGHKSVSWYQQVLGQGPQFIFQYYEKEERGRGNFPDRFSARQFPNYSSELNVNALLLGDSALYLCASSSQGYGNEKLFFGSGTQLSVL.

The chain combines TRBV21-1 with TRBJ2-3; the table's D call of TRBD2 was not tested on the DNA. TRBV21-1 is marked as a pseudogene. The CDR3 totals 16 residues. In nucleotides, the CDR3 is TGTGCCAGCAAAACTACTCAGCGGGGAAGCACAGATACGCAGTATTTT. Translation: CASKTTQRGSTDTQYF.

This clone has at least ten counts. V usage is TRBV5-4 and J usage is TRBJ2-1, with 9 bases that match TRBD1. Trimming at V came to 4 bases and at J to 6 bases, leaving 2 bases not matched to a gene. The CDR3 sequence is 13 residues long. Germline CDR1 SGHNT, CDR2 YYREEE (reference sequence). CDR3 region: CASSPTGGNEQFF. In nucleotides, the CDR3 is TGTGCCAGCAGCCCGACAGGGGGCAATGAGCAGTTCTTC.

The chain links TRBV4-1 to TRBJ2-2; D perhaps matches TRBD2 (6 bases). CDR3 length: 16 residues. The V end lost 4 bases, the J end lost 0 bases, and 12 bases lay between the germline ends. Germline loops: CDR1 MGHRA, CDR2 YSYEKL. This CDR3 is CASSPFGGTNTGELFF. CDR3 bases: TGCGCCAGCAGCCCTTTTGGAGGGACGAACACCGGGGAGCTGTTTTTT.

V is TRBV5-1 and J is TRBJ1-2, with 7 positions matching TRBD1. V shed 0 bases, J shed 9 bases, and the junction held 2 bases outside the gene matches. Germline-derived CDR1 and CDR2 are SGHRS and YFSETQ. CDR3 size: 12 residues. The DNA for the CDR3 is TGCGCCAGCAGCTTGGAAGGGGGCAGCTACACCTTC. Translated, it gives CASSLEGGSYTF.

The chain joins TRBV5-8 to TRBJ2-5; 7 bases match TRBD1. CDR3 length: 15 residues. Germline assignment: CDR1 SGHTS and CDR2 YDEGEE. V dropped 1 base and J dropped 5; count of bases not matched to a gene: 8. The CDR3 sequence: CASSLLSGGLETQYF. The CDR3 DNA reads TGTGCCAGCAGCTTGCTCTCAGGGGGTCTGGAGACCCAGTACTTC. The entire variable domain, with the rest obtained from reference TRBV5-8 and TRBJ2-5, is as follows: EAGVTQSPTHLIKTRGQQATLRCSPISGHTSVYWYQQALGLGLQFLLWYDEGEERNRGNFPPRFSGRQFPNYSSELNVNALELEDSALYLCASSLLSGGLETQYFGPGTRLLVL.

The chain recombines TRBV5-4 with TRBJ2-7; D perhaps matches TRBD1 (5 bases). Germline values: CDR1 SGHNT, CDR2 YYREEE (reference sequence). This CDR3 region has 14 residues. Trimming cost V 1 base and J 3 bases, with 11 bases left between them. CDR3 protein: CASSLWGGNYEQYV. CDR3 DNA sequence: TGTGCCAGCAGCTTGTGGGGCGGAAACTACGAGCAGTACGTC.

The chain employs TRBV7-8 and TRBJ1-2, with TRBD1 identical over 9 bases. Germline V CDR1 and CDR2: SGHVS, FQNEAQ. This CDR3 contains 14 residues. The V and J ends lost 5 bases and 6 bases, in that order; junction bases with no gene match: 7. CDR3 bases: TGTGCCAGCAGCATTAGGACAGGGGAGGATGGCTACACCTTC. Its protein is CASSIRTGEDGYTF.

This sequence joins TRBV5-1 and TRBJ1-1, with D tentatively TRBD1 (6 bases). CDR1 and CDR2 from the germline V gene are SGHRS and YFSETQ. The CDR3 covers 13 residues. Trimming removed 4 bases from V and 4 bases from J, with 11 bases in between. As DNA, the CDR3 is TGCGCCAGCAGCCCCGGACAGTCCACTGAAGCTTTCTTT. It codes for CASSPGQSTEAFF.

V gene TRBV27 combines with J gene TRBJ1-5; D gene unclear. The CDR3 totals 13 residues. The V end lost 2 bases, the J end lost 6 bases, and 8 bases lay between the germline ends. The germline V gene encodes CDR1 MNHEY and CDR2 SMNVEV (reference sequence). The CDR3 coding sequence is TGTGCCAGCAGTTTAGATAGAGTTCAGCCCCAGCATTTT. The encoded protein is CASSLDRVQPQHF.

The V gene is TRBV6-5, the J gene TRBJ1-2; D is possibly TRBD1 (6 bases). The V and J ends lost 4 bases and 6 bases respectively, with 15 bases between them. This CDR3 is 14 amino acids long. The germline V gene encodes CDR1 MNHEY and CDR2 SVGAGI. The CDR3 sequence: CASSSGGKPHGYTF. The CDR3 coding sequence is TGTGCCAGCAGTTCGGGGGGCAAGCCCCATGGCTACACCTTC.

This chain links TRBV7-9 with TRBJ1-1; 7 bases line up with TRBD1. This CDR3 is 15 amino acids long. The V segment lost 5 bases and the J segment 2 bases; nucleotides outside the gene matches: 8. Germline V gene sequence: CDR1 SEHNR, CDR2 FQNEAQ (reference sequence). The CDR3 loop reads CASSPVTGINTEAFF. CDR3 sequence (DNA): TGTGCCAGCAGCCCGGTGACAGGGATCAACACTGAAGCTTTCTTT.

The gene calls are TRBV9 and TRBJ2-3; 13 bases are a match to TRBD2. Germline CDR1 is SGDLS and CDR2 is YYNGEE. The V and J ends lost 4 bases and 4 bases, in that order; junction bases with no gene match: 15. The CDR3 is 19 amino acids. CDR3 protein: CASSNAPGLAGMSADTQYF. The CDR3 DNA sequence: TGTGCCAGCAGCAATGCCCCGGGACTAGCGGGGATGTCGGCAGATACGCAGTATTTT.

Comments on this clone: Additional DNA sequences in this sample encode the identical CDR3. The CDR3 loop is CASSGQVGYGYTF. The CDR3 DNA sequence: TGTGCCAGCAGTGGACAGGTGGGCTATGGCTACACCTTC. The chain uses TRBV2 and TRBJ1-2, with D possibly matching TRBD1 (6 bases). The CDR3 contains 13 residues. Germline loops: CDR1 SNHLY, CDR2 FYNNEI. Between the trimmed V and J ends, which lost 4 bases and 4 bases, there was a span of 10 bases.

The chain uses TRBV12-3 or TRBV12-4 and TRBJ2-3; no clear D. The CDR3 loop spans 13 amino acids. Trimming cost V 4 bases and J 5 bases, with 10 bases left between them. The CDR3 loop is CASSSYNVDTQYF. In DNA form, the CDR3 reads TGTGCCAGCAGTTCCTATAATGTAGATACGCAGTATTTT.

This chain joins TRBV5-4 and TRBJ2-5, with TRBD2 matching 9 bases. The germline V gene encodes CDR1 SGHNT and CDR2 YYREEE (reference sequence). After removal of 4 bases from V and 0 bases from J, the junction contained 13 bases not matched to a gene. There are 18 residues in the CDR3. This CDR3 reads CASSPGLVAGANQETQYF. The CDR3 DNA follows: TGTGCCAGCAGCCCTGGCTTGGTAGCGGGGGCGAACCAAGAGACCCAGTACTTC.

For the CDR3, the DNA is TGCGCCAGCAGCCAAGGGTCAAGACTTCCACCCCAGCATTTT. This sequence encodes CASSQGSRLPPQHF. The chain recombines TRBV4-1 with TRBJ1-5; unclear D gene. CDR1 and CDR2 from the germline V gene are MGHRA and YSYEKL. Deletions cut 1 base from V and 10 bases from J, with 14 bases between. This CDR3 has 14 residues.

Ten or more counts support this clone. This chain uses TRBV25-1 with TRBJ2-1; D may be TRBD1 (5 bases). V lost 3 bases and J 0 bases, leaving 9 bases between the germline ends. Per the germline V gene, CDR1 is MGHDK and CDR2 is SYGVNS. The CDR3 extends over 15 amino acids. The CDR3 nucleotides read TGTGCCAGCAGTGACTCCAGGGCCTCCTACAATGAGCAGTTCTTC. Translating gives CASSDSRASYNEQFF.